This T cell receptor (beta chain) stems from a study of shared clonotypes between healthy human individuals. TCRdb's copy holds only in-frame clones and misses some; the assay was immunoSEQ multiplex PCR. The sample consists of 900,000 to 1,200,000 clones, approximately 80% of them appearing once. Adult Caucasians living in Nashville, Tennessee made up all of the donors. CDR1 is SNHLY and CDR2 is FYNNEI in the germline V gene. This CDR3 region has 15 residues. V lost 11 bases, J lost 5 bases, and 22 bases lay in between. The sequenced sample consisted of memory CD4+ T cells from PBMCs. Subset specified: CD45RA-negative fraction. The V gene is TRBV2, the J gene TRBJ2-1; D unclear. The receptor's source is a man between 18 and 29 years old in good health. Some clones in this sample may be carry-over from other donors' samples. CDR3 in DNA: TGTGCCTCCCGTAGATGGGTGACCCCAAACAATGAGCAGTTCTTC. It encodes CASRRWVTPNNEQFF.